Following are 5 T cell receptor beta chains from one sample sequenced in a study of a mutant IDH1 vaccine in newly diagnosed glioma. The assay was immunoSEQ multiplex PCR, and TCRdb's table has in-frame clones only and misses some. Of about 120,000 clones detected, around 77% appear once; the ten largest clones hold under 7%. Noted time point: week 11, during vaccination. With topical imiquimod, each dose of the vaccine consisted of 300 ug of mutant IDH1 20-mer peptide. These receptors' targets are unknown. Source: PBMCs, taken from a glioma patient whose treatment included an IDH1 peptide vaccine. The receptor source for this set is a man aged 35-49 years with glioma.

The chain links TRBV6-6 to TRBJ2-2; a weak D match, TRBD1 (6 bases). Looked up from germline, CDR1 is MNHNY and CDR2 is SVGAGI (reference sequence). The CDR3 totals 15 residues. V lost 6 bases and J lost 3, with 14 bases in between. CDR3 DNA sequence: TGTGCCAGCAGCCCCCTGGGGGCCCACACCGGGGAGCTGTTTTTT. It yields the protein CASSPLGAHTGELFF.

This chain joins TRBV15 and TRBJ2-5, with D possibly being TRBD2 (6 bases). This CDR3 has 15 amino acids. Germline values: CDR1 LNHNV, CDR2 YYDKDF (reference sequence). V lost 2 bases and J lost 3, with 13 bases in between. CDR3 bases: TGTGCCACCAGCAGATCTTCGACTAGTAAAGAGACCCAGTACTTC. Encoded protein: CATSRSSTSKETQYF.

For this clone: The junction shows a germline mismatch at one end, possibly a read error. The chain has TRBV7-8 and TRBJ2-7; no clear D gene. The CDR3 is 12 residues long. Germline CDR1 reads SGHVS; CDR2 reads FQNEAQ. The CDR3 region has the DNA TGTGCCAGCAGCTTGGACCGACCGCCAAGCCACTTC. Translation gives CASSLDRPPSHF. The full variable domain, with the rest looked up from reference TRBV7-8 and TRBJ2-7, is GAGVSQSPRYKVAKRGQDVALRCDPISGHVSLFWYQQALGQGPEFLTYFQNEAQLDKSGLPSDRFFAERPEGSVSTLKIQRTQQEDSAVYLCASSLDRPPSHFGPGTRLTVT.

The chain joins TRBV4-1 to TRBJ2-1; D remains ambiguous. The germline V and J ends were trimmed by 0 bases and 6 bases, with 3 bases remaining between them. CDR3 length: 12 amino acids. The germline V gene encodes CDR1 MGHRA and CDR2 YSYEKL. As DNA, the CDR3 is TGCGCCAGCAGCCAAGATGGCAATGAGCAGTTCTTC. Its translation: CASSQDGNEQFF.

The chain joins TRBV5-5 to TRBJ2-7, with a weak D call TRBD2 (6 bases). CDR1 SGHKS and CDR2 YYEKEE come from the germline V gene (reference sequence). V shed 1 base and J shed 3 bases, with 14 bases lying between them. The CDR3 totals 15 residues. The CDR3 region is CASSLTSGENYEQYF. CDR3 in DNA: TGTGCCAGCAGCTTGACGTCGGGGGAAAACTACGAGCAGTACTTC.